This entry describes one T cell receptor (beta chain). Regarding time point: pretreatment peripheral blood. V was pared by 3 bases and J by 1 base, with 1 base of the junction left unmatched. The germline gives CDR1 SGHTA, CDR2 FQGNSA. The CDR3 covers 14 residues. The sample comes from a study of PD-L1 blockade in urothelial cancer. In the study overall: Previous chemotherapy exposure amounted to 0 to 3 regimens for patients. Samples came from 3 weeks, at the second dose, and 6 weeks into treatment. Per blood sample, T cells had a median of 141,255.

PCRs were each spiked with synthetic TCR analog templates. Measured with immunoSEQ multiplex PCR; TCRdb has only the in-frame clones, and not every one. The sample contains 35,000 to 45,000 clones, more than 70% of which appear only once. The chain links TRBV7-2 to TRBJ2-5; 8 bases match TRBD1. The material sequenced was PBMCs, taken around atezolizumab (anti-PD-L1) treatment. The sequence was obtained from a donor aged 40 or older with urothelial cancer. The CDR3 is CASSFGTGQETQYF. The DNA of the CDR3 is TGTGCCAGCAGCTTCGGGACAGGCCAAGAGACCCAGTACTTC.